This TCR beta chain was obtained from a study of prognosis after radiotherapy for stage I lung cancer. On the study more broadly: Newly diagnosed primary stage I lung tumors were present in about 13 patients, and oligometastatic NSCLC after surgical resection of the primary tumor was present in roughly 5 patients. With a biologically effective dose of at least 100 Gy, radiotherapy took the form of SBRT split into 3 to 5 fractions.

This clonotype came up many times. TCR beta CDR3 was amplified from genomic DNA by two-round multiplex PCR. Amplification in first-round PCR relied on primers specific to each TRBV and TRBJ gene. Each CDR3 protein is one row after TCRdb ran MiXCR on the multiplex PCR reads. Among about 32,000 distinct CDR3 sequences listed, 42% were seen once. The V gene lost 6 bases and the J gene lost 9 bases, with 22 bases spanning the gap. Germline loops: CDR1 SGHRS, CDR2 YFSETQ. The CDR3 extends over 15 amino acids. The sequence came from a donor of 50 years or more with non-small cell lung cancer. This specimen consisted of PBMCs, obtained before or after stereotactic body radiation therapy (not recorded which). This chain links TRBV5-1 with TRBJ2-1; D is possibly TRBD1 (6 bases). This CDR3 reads CASKPPSRGPSEQFF. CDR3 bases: TGCGCCAGCAAGCCCCCCTCCAGGGGACCAAGTGAGCAGTTCTTC.